This T cell receptor beta chain was captured by sequencing in a study of blood T cell repertoires in COVID-19. The wider study: The samples span acute and convalescent COVID-19 from the United States, Italy and Spain. From T cells, B-cell-depleted T cells, or PBMCs came the material, which was cDNA or gDNA.

Per the original methods: Cell counts per sample came from amplifying reference gene primers. Clones were sequenced by immunoSEQ multiplex PCR, and TCRdb holds only the in-frame ones, with some missing. V, J and clone size were drawn from that table, and D and trimming were deduced from the DNA. This repertoire shows some 200,000 clones, 80% to 90% found once; its top ten account for 10%. Germline CDR1 reads SGHVS; CDR2 reads FQNEAQ. This CDR3 is 13 amino acids long. The J segment lost 7 bases and the V segment lost 3 bases, leaving 3 bases of the junction unmatched. V gene TRBV7-8 combines with J gene TRBJ2-7; TRBD1 aligns across 10 bases. Sequencing was done on a sample of peripheral blood. The source of this sequence is an elderly woman with acute or convalescent COVID-19. CDR3 nucleotide sequence: TGTGCCAGCAGCTTTGACAGGGGGCAAGAGCAGTACTTC. It yields the protein CASSFDRGQEQYF.